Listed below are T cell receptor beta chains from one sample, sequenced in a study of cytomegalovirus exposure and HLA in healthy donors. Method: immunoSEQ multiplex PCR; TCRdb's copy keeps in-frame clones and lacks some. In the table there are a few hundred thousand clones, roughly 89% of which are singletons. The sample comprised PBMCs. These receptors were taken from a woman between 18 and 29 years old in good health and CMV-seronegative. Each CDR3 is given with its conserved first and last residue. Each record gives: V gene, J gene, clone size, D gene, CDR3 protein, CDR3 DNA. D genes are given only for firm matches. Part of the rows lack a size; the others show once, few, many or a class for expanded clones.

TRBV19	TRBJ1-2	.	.	CASSIPRLGSPNYGYTF	TGTGCCAGTAGTATCCCGAGACTCGGGAGTCCTAACTATGGCTACACCTTC
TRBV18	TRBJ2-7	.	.	CASSPTEYEQYF	TGTGCCAGCTCCCCCACGGAGTACGAGCAGTACTTC
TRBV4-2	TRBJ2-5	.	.	CASSQVPTTEGTQYF	TGTGCCAGCAGCCAAGTTCCGACAACGGAAGGGACCCAGTACTTC
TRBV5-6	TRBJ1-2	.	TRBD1	CASSSGTVDTF	TGTGCCAGCAGCTCGGGGACAGTCGACACCTTC
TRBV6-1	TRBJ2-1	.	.	CATSIAVNYNEQFF	TGTGCCACCTCGATAGCGGTGAACTACAATGAGCAGTTCTTC
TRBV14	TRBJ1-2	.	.	CASSQELSNYGYTF	TGTGCCAGCAGCCAAGAACTTTCTAACTATGGCTACACCTTC
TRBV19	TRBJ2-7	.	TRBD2	CASSALAGYEQYF	TGTGCCAGTAGTGCCCTAGCGGGGTACGAGCAGTACTTC
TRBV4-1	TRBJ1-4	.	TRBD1	CASSRGQGASEKLFF	TGCGCCAGCAGCCGGGGACAGGGGGCGAGTGAAAAACTGTTTTTT
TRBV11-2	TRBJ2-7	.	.	CASSESWYEQYF	TGTGCCAGCAGCGAGTCCTGGTACGAGCAGTACTTC
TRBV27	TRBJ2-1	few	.	CASSLSSGSYNEQFF	TGTGCCAGCAGTTTATCCAGCGGCTCCTACAATGAGCAGTTCTTC
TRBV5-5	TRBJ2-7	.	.	CASSFPGGNYEQYF	TGTGCCAGCAGCTTCCCTGGGGGCAATTACGAGCAGTACTTC
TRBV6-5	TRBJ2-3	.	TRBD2	CASSQTSVSTDTQYF	TGTGCCAGCAGCCAGACTAGCGTTAGCACAGATACGCAGTATTTT
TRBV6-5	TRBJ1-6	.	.	CASSYSQTRGYSPLHF	TGTGCCAGCAGTTACTCTCAAACCCGGGGGTATTCACCCCTCCACTTT
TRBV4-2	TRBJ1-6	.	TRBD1	CASSQEGAGGISPLHF	TGTGCCAGCAGCCAAGAGGGAGCAGGGGGTATCTCACCCCTCCACTTT
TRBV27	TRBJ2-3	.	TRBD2	CASSSWGLAGGGSTDTQYF	TGTGCCAGCAGTTCCTGGGGACTAGCGGGGGGTGGGAGCACAGATACGCAGTATTTT
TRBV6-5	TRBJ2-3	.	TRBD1	CASRGTGRRTDTQYF	TGTGCCAGCAGGGGGACAGGGAGGCGCACAGATACGCAGTATTTT
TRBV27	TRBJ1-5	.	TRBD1	CASSIGQGANQPQHF	TGTGCCAGCAGTATCGGACAGGGGGCCAATCAGCCCCAGCATTTT
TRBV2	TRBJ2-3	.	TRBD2	CASTPSGGAPDTQYF	TGTGCCAGCACCCCTAGCGGGGGGGCCCCAGATACGCAGTATTTT
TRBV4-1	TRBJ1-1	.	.	CASSQDRVAFF	TGCGCCAGCAGCCAAGACAGGGTGGCTTTCTTT
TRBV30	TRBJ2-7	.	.	CAWSASFQQYF	TGTGCCTGGAGTGCCTCGTTCCAGCAGTACTTC
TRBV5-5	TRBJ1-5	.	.	CASSFGGESNQPQHF	TGTGCCAGCAGCTTCGGGGGGGAGAGCAATCAGCCCCAGCATTTT
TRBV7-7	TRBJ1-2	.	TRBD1	CASSLPLTGTRGYTF	TGTGCCAGCAGCTTACCCCTGACAGGGACGCGGGGCTACACCTTC
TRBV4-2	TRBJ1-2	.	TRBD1	CASSPDRDYGYTF	TGTGCCAGCAGCCCAGACAGGGACTATGGCTACACCTTC
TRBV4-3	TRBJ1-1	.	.	CASSRLGGRTEAFF	TGCGCCAGCAGCCGTTTAGGAGGGCGCACTGAAGCTTTCTTT
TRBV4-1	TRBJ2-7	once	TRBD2	CASSQGTSGFSYEQYF	TGCGCCAGCAGCCAGGGGACTAGCGGGTTCTCCTACGAGCAGTACTTC